These T cell receptor beta chains were read from a single sample in a study of radiation and T cells in renal cell carcinoma. Here immunoSEQ multiplex PCR was the method, and the copy in TCRdb shows in-frame clones only, minus some. Of tens of thousands of clones detected, roughly 85% appear once; the ten largest clones hold under 25%. The specimen comprised blood, sampled from a patient whose treatment included radiotherapy and nephrectomy. The receptors were gathered from a woman between 45 and 60 years old with renal cell carcinoma. Each CDR3 is given with its conserved first and last residue. A D gene is named only where the DNA matches it firmly. Only part of the rows carry a size: once, few, many, or a class if the clone is expanded.

TRBV28	TRBJ2-7	NA	TRBD1	CASSPPTGTAEQYF	TGTGCCAGCAGTCCCCCCACCGGGACAGCCGAGCAGTACTTC
TRBV27	TRBJ2-5	NA	TRBD2	CASSFGLEETQYF	TGTGCCAGCAGTTTTGGACTAGAGGAGACCCAGTACTTC
TRBV5-4	TRBJ1-2	few	TRBD1	CASGQGNYGYTF	TGTGCCAGCGGACAGGGGAACTATGGCTACACCTTC
TRBV27	TRBJ1-1	NA	NA	CASSLDGLRSGSFF	TGTGCCAGCAGTTTAGACGGGCTGCGGAGTGGGTCTTTCTTT
TRBV29-1	TRBJ2-7	NA	NA	CSVEDHSYEQYF	TGCAGCGTTGAAGATCATAGCTACGAGCAGTACTTC
TRBV5-1	TRBJ2-2	NA	NA	CASSAFNVAANTGELFF	TGCGCCAGCAGCGCGTTTAATGTGGCAGCGAACACCGGGGAGCTGTTTTTT
TRBV27	TRBJ2-5	NA	NA	CASSPPRGRGPETQYF	TGTGCCAGCAGTCCCCCTCGCGGCAGGGGACCAGAGACCCAGTACTTC
TRBV20-1	TRBJ2-7	once	NA	CSARIVGEQYF	TGCAGTGCTAGGATTGTCGGGGAGCAGTACTTC
TRBV7-7	TRBJ2-5	NA	NA	CASSLASKETQYF	TGTGCCAGCAGCTTAGCGTCCAAGGAGACCCAGTACTTC
TRBV2	TRBJ1-5	NA	NA	CASSEERAEAGQPQHF	TGTGCCAGCAGTGAAGAAAGGGCAGAGGCCGGTCAGCCCCAGCATTTT
TRBV7-8	TRBJ1-1	NA	NA	CASSSRQDTEAFF	TGTGCCAGCAGCTCCCGACAGGACACTGAAGCTTTCTTT
TRBV4-3	TRBJ1-6	NA	NA	CASSLGLRESMSPLHF	TGCGCCAGCAGCCTAGGACTCAGGGAGAGTATGTCACCCCTCCACTTT
TRBV19	TRBJ2-7	once	TRBD1	CASSIWRGTGNEQYF	TGTGCCAGTAGTATCTGGCGGGGGACAGGGAACGAGCAGTACTTC
TRBV7-9	TRBJ2-1	NA	NA	CASSIEGLFYNEQFF	TGTGCCAGCAGCATTGAAGGACTCTTCTACAATGAGCAGTTCTTC
TRBV5-4	TRBJ2-1	NA	NA	CASSLAAGAGAYNEQFF	TGTGCCAGCAGCTTGGCCGCCGGGGCAGGGGCCTACAATGAGCAGTTCTTC
TRBV12-5	TRBJ1-1	few	NA	CASGLLTTEAFF	TGTGCTAGTGGTTTATTGACGACTGAAGCTTTCTTT
TRBV19	TRBJ2-7	NA	TRBD1	CASSIGTGAYEQYF	TGTGCCAGTAGTATTGGGACAGGAGCCTACGAGCAGTACTTC
TRBV15	TRBJ2-5	NA	NA	CATSRDPRGAGETQYF	TGTGCCACCAGCAGAGATCCGAGAGGGGCTGGGGAGACCCAGTACTTC
TRBV7-2	TRBJ2-7	NA	NA	CASSQKDRGDYEQYF	TGTGCCAGCAGCCAAAAGGACAGAGGAGACTACGAGCAGTACTTC
TRBV7-9	TRBJ1-3	NA	NA	CASSSGRGRVSSGNTIYF	TGTGCCAGCAGCTCTGGACGGGGTCGGGTGTCCTCTGGAAACACCATATATTTT
TRBV10-3	TRBJ1-1	NA	NA	CAISESGRANTEAFF	TGTGCCATCAGTGAGTCGGGCAGGGCGAACACTGAAGCTTTCTTT
TRBV2	TRBJ1-5	NA	NA	CASSPRTGGRNQPQHF	TGTGCCAGCAGCCCCCGGACCGGAGGGCGCAATCAGCCCCAGCATTTT